The rows below give T cell receptor beta chains drawn from one sample of a study of blood T cell repertoires in COVID-19. TCRdb's table, derived via immunoSEQ multiplex PCR, lists solely in-frame clones and lacks some. The sample holds about 370,000 clones, just under 90% seen once. Sequenced: PBMCs or T cells enriched from blood (not recorded which). The receptor set was obtained from a woman aged 25 to 45 who had recovered from COVID-19. Each CDR3 is given with its conserved first and last residue. A D gene is named only where the DNA matches it firmly. Clone sizes are given selectively: once, few, many, or a class where the clone is expanded.

D gene,clone size,V gene,J gene,CDR3 protein,CDR3 DNA
-,-,TRBV29-1,TRBJ2-7,CSVATVYEQYF,TGCAGCGTTGCGACAGTCTACGAGCAGTACTTC
-,-,TRBV20-1,TRBJ2-7,CSASRRLLEYEQYF,TGCAGTGCTAGTCGGAGACTACTCGAATACGAGCAGTACTTC
TRBD1,-,TRBV27,TRBJ1-2,CASRLQGAPSYGYTF,TGTGCCAGCAGACTACAGGGGGCGCCCAGCTATGGCTACACCTTC
-,few,TRBV28,TRBJ1-2,CASSLVGAGNYGYTF,TGTGCCAGCAGTTTAGTAGGGGCGGGGAACTATGGCTACACCTTC
-,-,TRBV18,TRBJ2-7,CASSPSGEEQYF,TGTGCCAGCTCACCTTCGGGAGAGGAGCAGTACTTC
-,-,TRBV27,TRBJ2-7,CASSMRRGGEQYF,TGTGCCAGCAGTATGCGTCGAGGTGGCGAGCAGTACTTC
-,-,TRBV4-3,TRBJ2-5,CASSQAPTGRGETQYF,TGCGCCAGCAGCCAAGCACCAACAGGGAGGGGAGAGACCCAGTACTTC
TRBD1,-,TRBV19,TRBJ2-7,CASGDRAYEQYF,TGTGCCAGTGGAGACAGGGCCTACGAGCAGTACTTC
-,-,TRBV28,TRBJ1-2,CASSFSGGRFGYTF,TGTGCCAGCAGTTTTTCCGGCGGGCGCTTTGGCTACACCTTC
-,-,TRBV2,TRBJ1-2,CASSPEREEGYTF,TGTGCCAGCTCACCTGAGAGGGAGGAAGGCTACACCTTC
-,-,TRBV7-9,TRBJ1-4,CASSQVGSSNEKLFF,TGTGCCAGCAGCCAGGTGGGGAGTTCTAATGAAAAACTGTTTTTT
-,-,TRBV15,TRBJ1-5,CATSRDWSPQHF,TGTGCCACCAGCAGAGATTGGAGCCCCCAGCATTTT
TRBD1,-,TRBV16,TRBJ1-1,CASSQELKWTGGTEAFF,TGTGCCAGCAGCCAAGAATTGAAGTGGACAGGGGGAACTGAAGCTTTCTTT
-,-,TRBV27,TRBJ1-6,CASRNENLNSPLHF,TGTGCCAGCAGAAATGAGAACTTGAATTCACCCCTCCACTTT
TRBD1,-,TRBV4-1,TRBJ1-1,CASSQGQGNAEAFF,TGCGCCAGCAGCCAAGGACAGGGTAACGCTGAAGCTTTCTTT
-,-,TRBV27,TRBJ1-2,CASSFRAQNPYGYTF,TGTGCCAGCAGTTTTCGTGCACAAAACCCGTATGGCTACACCTTC
-,-,TRBV4-1,TRBJ1-2,CASSQGAASYGYTF,TGCGCCAGCAGCCAAGGTGCGGCATCATATGGCTACACCTTC
TRBD2,-,TRBV7-2,TRBJ2-5,CASSLDPSGGSQETQYF,TGTGCCAGCAGCTTAGATCCTAGCGGGGGATCCCAAGAGACCCAGTACTTC
TRBD2,-,TRBV5-1,TRBJ2-1,CASSLLAGGYNEQFF,TGCGCCAGCAGCTTGCTAGCGGGAGGTTACAATGAGCAGTTCTTC
-,-,TRBV2,TRBJ1-2,CASRAGDYGYTF,TGTGCCAGCAGAGCAGGGGACTATGGCTACACCTTC
-,-,TRBV6-1,TRBJ2-1,CASSEHRGSYNEQFF,TGTGCCAGCAGTGAACACCGGGGCTCCTACAATGAGCAGTTCTTC
-,-,TRBV11-2,TRBJ1-3,CASSLGRSGNTIYF,TGTGCCAGCAGCTTAGGGCGGTCTGGAAACACCATATATTTT
-,-,TRBV13,TRBJ2-7,CASSLGLGDTQYF,TGTGCCAGCAGCTTAGGCCTCGGGGATACGCAGTACTTC
TRBD2,-,TRBV28,TRBJ2-1,CASSSHRTAGTSGSYDEQFF,TGTGCCAGCAGTTCTCACCGGACCGCTGGCACTAGCGGGAGTTACGATGAGCAGTTCTTC
-,-,TRBV12-3/TRBV12-4,TRBJ1-4,CASRNAGSGKLFF,TGTGCCAGCAGAAACGCGGGGTCAGGGAAACTGTTTTTT
-,-,TRBV7-9,TRBJ1-2,CASSPRRDPSTGGYTF,TGTGCCAGCAGCCCTCGGCGGGACCCGTCTACGGGTGGCTACACCTTC
TRBD1,-,TRBV15,TRBJ1-2,CATSRDRDRGANNYGYTF,TGTGCCACCAGCAGAGATAGGGACAGGGGGGCGAATAACTATGGCTACACCTTC
-,-,TRBV6-2/TRBV6-3,TRBJ1-5,CASSTARGFQPQHF,TGTGCCAGCAGTACCGCCAGGGGATTTCAGCCCCAGCATTTT
TRBD2,-,TRBV18,TRBJ2-1,CASSGTSGNNEQFF,TGTGCCAGCTCGGGGACTAGCGGGAACAATGAGCAGTTCTTC
TRBD2,-,TRBV7-3,TRBJ2-7,CASSSWGGLSYEQYF,TGTGCCAGCAGCTCGTGGGGGGGACTCTCCTACGAGCAGTACTTC
-,-,TRBV5-5,TRBJ1-2,CASSLQQDNYGYTF,TGTGCCAGCAGCTTGCAACAGGATAACTATGGCTACACCTTC
-,-,TRBV15,TRBJ1-1,CATSRDRTVGAVTFF,TGTGCCACCAGCAGAGACAGGACAGTGGGTGCGGTAACTTTCTTT
-,-,TRBV19,TRBJ1-5,CASSPWGDSNQPQHF,TGTGCCAGTAGTCCCTGGGGGGACAGCAATCAGCCCCAGCATTTT
TRBD1,many,TRBV6-5,TRBJ2-7,CASRRDRVSRQYF,TGTGCCAGCAGGCGGGACAGGGTTTCTAGGCAGTACTTC
-,-,TRBV30,TRBJ1-3,CAWSTGSGNTIYF,TGTGCCTGGAGCACAGGGTCTGGAAACACCATATATTTT
-,-,TRBV19,TRBJ1-2,CASTLREGLYGYTF,TGTGCCAGTACTCTCCGGGAAGGCCTATATGGCTACACCTTC
TRBD1,-,TRBV5-1,TRBJ1-1,CASSLTTGTGGDTEAFF,TGCGCCAGCAGCTTGACCACCGGGACAGGGGGGGACACTGAAGCTTTCTTT
-,-,TRBV5-1,TRBJ2-7,CASSPDLETSRGGEQYF,TGCGCCAGCAGCCCTGACCTGGAGACCTCGAGGGGGGGTGAGCAGTACTTC
TRBD1,-,TRBV7-2,TRBJ1-2,CASSLARDRGCTF,TGTGCCAGCAGCTTAGCGCGGGACAGGGGGTGCACCTTC
-,once,TRBV5-4,TRBJ2-2,CASSPGVRLTGELFF,TGTGCCAGCAGCCCGGGGGTTAGACTCACCGGGGAGCTGTTTTTT
-,-,TRBV9,TRBJ1-2,CASSGRGYTF,TGTGCCAGCAGCGGCCGGGGCTACACCTTC
-,-,TRBV25-1,TRBJ2-1,CASSEYFLSSYNEQFF,TGTGCCAGCAGTGAATATTTCCTGAGCTCCTACAATGAGCAGTTCTTC
-,-,TRBV20-1,TRBJ1-2,CSASNKGLIGYTF,TGCAGTGCTAGTAACAAGGGGCTAATCGGCTACACCTTC
-,once,TRBV30,TRBJ2-1,CAWRALNNEQFF,TGTGCCTGGAGAGCCCTTAACAATGAGCAGTTCTTC
-,-,TRBV24-1,TRBJ2-3,CATSDSGRADTQYF,TGTGCCACCAGTGATTCCGGGCGGGCAGATACGCAGTATTTT
-,-,TRBV19,TRBJ1-1,CASHAMNTEAFF,TGTGCCTCGCACGCTATGAACACTGAAGCTTTCTTT
-,-,TRBV5-4,TRBJ1-1,CASRYGGNTEAFF,TGTGCTTCGAGATATGGTGGGAACACTGAAGCTTTCTTT
TRBD1,-,TRBV30,TRBJ2-7,CASTGTGSVYEQYF,TGTGCCTCGACGGGGACAGGGTCGGTCTACGAGCAGTACTTC
TRBD2,few,TRBV27,TRBJ2-2,CASRGAGDGGELFF,TGTGCCAGCAGAGGAGCGGGAGACGGCGGGGAGCTGTTTTTT
-,-,TRBV18,TRBJ1-2,CASSPPAGYGYTF,TGTGCCAGCTCACCTCCGGCGGGGTATGGCTACACCTTC
-,-,TRBV18,TRBJ2-7,CASSPTTSEQYF,TGTGCCAGCTCACCAACGACAAGCGAGCAGTACTTC
-,-,TRBV5-1,TRBJ1-5,CASSPDNNQPQHF,TGCGCCAGCAGCCCTGACAACAATCAGCCCCAGCATTTT
TRBD1,-,TRBV7-2,TRBJ2-1,CASLGDRSWRQQFF,TGTGCCAGCTTAGGGGACAGATCCTGGAGACAGCAGTTCTTC
-,-,TRBV28,TRBJ1-4,CASSPSKPQGFNEKLFF,TGTGCCAGCAGTCCCTCTAAACCCCAGGGATTTAATGAAAAACTGTTTTTT
-,-,TRBV6-1,TRBJ1-2,CASSERLSGDGYTF,TGTGCCAGCAGTGAAAGGCTGTCAGGGGATGGCTACACCTTC